This T cell receptor (beta chain) originates from a study of T-cell reconstitution after alpha-beta-depleted transplantation in children. Study results and caveats: The high TCRbeta diversity at day 60 in some patients came from surviving recipient T cells and thymic progenitors.

As concerns this clonotype: What it binds is not known.

Preparation of the TCRbeta library was carried out with unique molecular identifiers. TCRdb recomputed calls from the PCR reads with MiXCR, one row per CDR3 protein. The profile shows 400,000 to 550,000 distinct CDR3 sequences, roughly a tenth of them singletons. Trimming took off 3 bases at V and 3 bases at J, with 15 bases between the two ends. Germline V gives CDR1 LNHDA, CDR2 SQIVND (reference sequence). The CDR3 is made up of 15 amino acids. Sample: PBMCs, taken before TCRalphabeta/CD19-depleted stem cell transplant. The clonotype was recovered from a child aged 2 to 9 with inherited bone marrow failure, due to receive a stem cell transplant. The J gene is TRBJ2-7, the V gene TRBV19; TRBD2 might be the D (6 bases). The CDR3, as DNA: TGTGCCAGTAGTATTTCGCATAGCGGCCACTACGAGCAGTACTTC. The encoded protein is CASSISHSGHYEQYF.